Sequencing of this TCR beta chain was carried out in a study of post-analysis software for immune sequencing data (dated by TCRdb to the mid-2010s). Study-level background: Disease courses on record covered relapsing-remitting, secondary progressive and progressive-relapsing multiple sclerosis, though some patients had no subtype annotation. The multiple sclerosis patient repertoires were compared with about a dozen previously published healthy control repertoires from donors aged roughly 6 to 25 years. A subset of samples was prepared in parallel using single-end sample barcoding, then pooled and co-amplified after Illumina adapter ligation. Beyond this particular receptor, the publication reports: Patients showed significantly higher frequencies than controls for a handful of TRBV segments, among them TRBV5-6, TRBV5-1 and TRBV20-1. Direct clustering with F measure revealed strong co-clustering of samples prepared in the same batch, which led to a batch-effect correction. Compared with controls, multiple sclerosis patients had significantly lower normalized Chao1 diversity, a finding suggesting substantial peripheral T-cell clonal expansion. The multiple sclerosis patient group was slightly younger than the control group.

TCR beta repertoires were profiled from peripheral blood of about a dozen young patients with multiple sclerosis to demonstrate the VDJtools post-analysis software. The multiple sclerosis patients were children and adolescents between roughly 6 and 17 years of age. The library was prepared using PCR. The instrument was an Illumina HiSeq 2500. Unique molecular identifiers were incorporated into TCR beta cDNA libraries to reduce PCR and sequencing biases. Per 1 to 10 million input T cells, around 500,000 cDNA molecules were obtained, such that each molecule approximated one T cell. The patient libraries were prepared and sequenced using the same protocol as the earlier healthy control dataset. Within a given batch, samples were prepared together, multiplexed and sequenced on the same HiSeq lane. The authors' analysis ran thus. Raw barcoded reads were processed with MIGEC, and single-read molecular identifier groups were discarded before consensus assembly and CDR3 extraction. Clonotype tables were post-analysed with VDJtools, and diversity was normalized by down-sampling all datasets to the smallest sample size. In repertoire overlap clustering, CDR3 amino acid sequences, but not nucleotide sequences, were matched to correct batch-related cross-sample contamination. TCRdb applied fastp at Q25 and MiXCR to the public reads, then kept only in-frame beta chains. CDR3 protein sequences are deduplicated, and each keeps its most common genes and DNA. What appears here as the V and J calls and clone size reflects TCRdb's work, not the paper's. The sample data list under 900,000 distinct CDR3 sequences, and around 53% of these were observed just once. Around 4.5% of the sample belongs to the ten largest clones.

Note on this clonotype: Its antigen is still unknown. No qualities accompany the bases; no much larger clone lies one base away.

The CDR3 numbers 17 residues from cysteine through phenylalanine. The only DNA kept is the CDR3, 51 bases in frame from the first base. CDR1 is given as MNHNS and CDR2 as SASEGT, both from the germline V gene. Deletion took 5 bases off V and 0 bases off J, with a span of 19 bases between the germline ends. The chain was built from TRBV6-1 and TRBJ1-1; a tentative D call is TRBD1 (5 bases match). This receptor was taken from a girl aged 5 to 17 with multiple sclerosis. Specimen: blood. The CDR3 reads CASSRTPVGPVNTEAFF. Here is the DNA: TGTGCCAGCAGTAGGACCCCGGTGGGACCGGTGAACACTGAAGCTTTCTTT.